Each of the 24 T cell receptor beta chains below was sequenced from the same sample in a study of T cell changes during pregnancy in multiple sclerosis. Profiled with immunoSEQ multiplex PCR; TCRdb holds only in-frame clones, not every one. The repertoire consists of about 72,000 clones, with around 90% occurring once and the leading ten covering around 0.89%. The input for sequencing was peripheral blood, taken in the second trimester of pregnancy. These receptors were obtained from a female donor with multiple sclerosis, enrolled in a pregnancy study.

The chain joins TRBV9 to TRBJ2-7; 10 nucleotides agree with TRBD2. The CDR3 is 14 amino acids. Germline values: CDR1 SGDLS, CDR2 YYNGEE. Trimming removed 3 bases from V and 3 bases from J; junction bases left unmatched: 3. DNA of the CDR3: TGTGCCAGCAGCGGGACTAGCGGAAACTACGAGCAGTACTTC. This codes for CASSGTSGNYEQYF.

The V gene is TRBV28, the J gene TRBJ2-4; D remains ambiguous. The CDR3 has 16 residues. Looked up from germline, CDR1 is MDHEN and CDR2 is SYDVKM. The V gene lost 3 bases and the J gene lost 6 bases, with 18 bases spanning the gap. CDR3: CASSLALTVHINIQYF. In nucleotides, the CDR3 is TGTGCCAGCAGTTTGGCCCTCACAGTTCATATAAACATTCAGTACTTC.

The J gene is TRBJ2-7, the V gene TRBV2; 10 nucleotides line up with TRBD2. CDR1 SNHLY and CDR2 FYNNEI come from the germline V gene. The CDR3 is made up of 14 amino acids. With 4 bases clipped from V and 1 base from J, the junction kept 1 base outside the gene matches. The CDR3 DNA reads as TGTGCCAGCAGTGTGACTAGCGGGTCCTACGAGCAGTACTTC. Encoded protein: CASSVTSGSYEQYF.

This chain's CDR3 is CASSLYRGNTEAFF. The CDR3 region has the DNA TGTGCCAGCAGCCTATACAGGGGAAACACTGAAGCTTTCTTT. V usage is TRBV4-2 and J usage is TRBJ1-1; TRBD1 matches 7 bases. Germline CDR1 is LGHNA and CDR2 is YNFKEQ. The CDR3 covers 14 residues. Losses at the gene ends were 4 bases for V and 2 bases for J; bases not matched to a gene: 4.

The chain combines TRBV11-2 with TRBJ1-1; D is uncertain. V dropped 1 base and J dropped 2 bases, with 5 bases sitting between them. This CDR3 is built from 13 residues. The germline gives CDR1 SGHAT, CDR2 FQNNGV. The CDR3 DNA sequence: TGTGCCAGCAGCTTAGGGCCCAACACTGAAGCTTTCTTT. It codes for CASSLGPNTEAFF.

This chain links TRBV29-1 with TRBJ1-2, with D uncertain. The V end lost 4 bases, the J end lost 2 bases, and 11 bases lay between the germline ends. Germline CDR1 SQVTM, CDR2 ANQGSEA. The CDR3 length is 13 residues. CDR3 sequence: CSVGGSENYGYTF. For the CDR3, the DNA is TGCAGCGTTGGCGGGTCGGAAAACTATGGCTACACCTTC.

This clone was found once. The sample has other DNA sequences that encode this CDR3 too. This chain connects TRBV6-5 to TRBJ2-2, with a tentative D call TRBD2 (6 bases). The V gene lost 0 bases and the J gene lost 2 bases, with 7 bases spanning the gap. The CDR3 length is 15 residues. The germline V gene encodes CDR1 MNHEY and CDR2 SVGAGI. CDR3 sequence reads: CASSYSGGNTGELFF. The CDR3, as DNA: TGTGCCAGCAGTTACTCGGGAGGCAACACCGGGGAGCTGTTTTTT.

The chain is built from TRBV7-2 and TRBJ1-5; D remains unclear. Germline V gives CDR1 SGHTA, CDR2 FQGNSA. Trimming took 3 bases from V and 6 from J, leaving 6 bases between them. CDR3 length: 12 amino acids. CDR3 protein: CASSFPGQPQHF. DNA of the CDR3: TGTGCCAGCAGCTTCCCCGGTCAGCCCCAGCATTTT.

The V and J genes are TRBV25-1 and TRBJ1-1; D call uncertain. V lost 0 bases to trimming and J lost 1 base, with 9 bases between them. There are 15 residues in the CDR3. Germline CDR1 is MGHDK and CDR2 is SYGVNS. The CDR3 DNA is TGTGCCAGCAGTGAATATACGATCGGGAACACTGAAGCTTTCTTT. Protein: CASSEYTIGNTEAFF.

The chain combines TRBV27 with TRBJ2-1; D might be TRBD1 (5 bases). CDR3 length equals 11 residues. From germline, CDR1 is MNHEY and CDR2 SMNVEV (reference sequence). V lost 4 bases to trimming and J lost 11 bases, with 9 bases between them. The CDR3 reads CASSSRQKQFF. CDR3 sequence (DNA): TGTGCCAGCAGTTCCCGACAGAAGCAGTTCTTC.

This clone was counted only a few times. The chain links TRBV9 to TRBJ1-1; no clear D gene. Germline V gene sequence: CDR1 SGDLS, CDR2 YYNGEE. There are 15 residues in the CDR3. With 0 bases removed from V and 0 bases from J, the gap between germline ends came to 9 bases. The CDR3: CASSVGIALNTEAFF. The CDR3 region has the DNA TGTGCCAGCAGCGTAGGGATAGCCTTGAACACTGAAGCTTTCTTT.

The chain has TRBV6-6 and TRBJ1-2, with TRBD1 identical over 9 bases. Trimming removed 6 bases from V and 8 bases from J; junction bases left unmatched: 10. Germline CDR1 and CDR2: MNHNY and SVGAGI (reference sequence). The CDR3 length is 14 residues. The CDR3 DNA reads as TGTGCCAGCAGACCTGGACAGGGGATGGAAGGCTACACCTTC. Translated, it gives CASRPGQGMEGYTF.

This clone was counted a few times. The chain couples TRBV6-5 to TRBJ1-6, with D maybe TRBD1 (6 bases). There are 14 residues in the CDR3. Germline-derived CDR1 and CDR2 are MNHEY and SVGAGI. V lost 8 bases and J lost 4, with 12 bases in between. CDR3 amino acids: CASSRDIYNSPLHF. As DNA, the CDR3 is TGTGCCAGCTCCCGGGACATATATAATTCACCCCTCCACTTT.

The J gene is TRBJ2-1, the V gene TRBV14, with D uncertain. The CDR3 runs to 11 residues. With 1 base removed from V and 12 bases from J, the gap between germline ends came to 7 bases. Germline CDR1 is SGHDN and CDR2 is FVKESK. The CDR3 reads CASSQGRRQFF. The CDR3 DNA is TGTGCCAGCAGCCAAGGTCGTCGGCAGTTCTTC. The whole variable domain, filled in from reference TRBV14 and TRBJ2-1, reads EAGVTQFPSHSVIEKGQTVTLRCDPISGHDNLYWYRRVMGKEIKFLLHFVKESKQDESGMPNNRFLAERTGGTYSTLKVQPAELEDSGVYFCASSQGRRQFFGPGTRLTVL.

This clone has a single count. J is TRBJ1-2 and V is TRBV18; D ambiguous. The germline gives CDR1 KGHSH, CDR2 LQKENI. The CDR3 extends over 16 amino acids. The V end lost 0 bases, the J end lost 4 bases, and 15 bases lay between the germline ends. The chain's CDR3 is CASSPPSRDLGYGYTF. CDR3 sequence (DNA): TGTGCCAGCTCACCACCGTCGAGGGATCTTGGCTATGGCTACACCTTC.

The V gene is TRBV27, the J gene TRBJ2-1; D not certain. Germline CDR1 and CDR2: MNHEY and SMNVEV (reference sequence). V was trimmed by 4 bases and J by 0 bases, leaving 16 bases between them. CDR3 length equals 17 residues. The CDR3 nucleotides are TGTGCCAGCAGTTACAACGCCCAGGTTTCCTCCTACAATGAGCAGTTCTTC. Encoded protein: CASSYNAQVSSYNEQFF.

The chain employs TRBV28 and TRBJ1-2; 8 bases match TRBD1. The CDR3 runs 15 residues. Germline CDR1 and CDR2: MDHEN and SYDVKM. V lost 5 bases and J lost 5; bases outside the gene matches: 10. The CDR3 DNA follows: TGTGCCAGCAGTGGGGCAGGACAGGGCCTATATGGCTACACCTTC. This translates into CASSGAGQGLYGYTF.

This clone was picked up one time. The chain couples TRBV6-6 to TRBJ1-2, with D tentatively TRBD1 (5 bases). With 8 bases removed from V and 0 bases from J, the gap between germline ends came to 7 bases. CDR1 and CDR2 from the germline V gene are MNHNY and SVGAGI (reference sequence). The CDR3 runs 12 residues. CDR3 sequence reads: CASATANYGYTF. CDR3 DNA: TGTGCCAGCGCGACAGCTAACTATGGCTACACCTTC.

This chain joins TRBV27 and TRBJ1-5, with D hard to call. Germline V gives CDR1 MNHEY, CDR2 SMNVEV (reference sequence). The CDR3 contains 14 residues. Trimming cost V 5 bases and J 7 bases, with 15 bases left between them. The CDR3 protein is CASSPGGPGQPQHF. The CDR3, as DNA: TGTGCCAGCAGTCCCGGAGGACCTGGGCAGCCCCAGCATTTT.

The chain is built from TRBV2 and TRBJ1-5, with 7 bases aligning to TRBD1. V was clipped by 4 bases and J by 1 base; unmatched bases: 4. The V gene's germline CDR1 is SNHLY and CDR2 FYNNEI. The CDR3 totals 15 residues. The CDR3 loop reads CASSAGQESNQPQHF. Written as DNA, the CDR3 is TGTGCCAGCAGTGCCGGACAGGAAAGCAATCAGCCCCAGCATTTT.

V and J are TRBV5-4 and TRBJ2-5; TRBD2 agrees at 9 bases. Trimming cost V 0 bases and J 4 bases; bases outside gene matches: 4. CDR1 is SGHNT and CDR2 is YYREEE in the germline V gene (reference sequence). This CDR3 is built from 15 residues. Here the CDR3 reads CASSLEAGGRETQYF. CDR3 nucleotides: TGTGCCAGCAGCTTGGAGGCGGGGGGGCGAGAGACCCAGTACTTC.

This clone occurred once. The chain joins TRBV10-3 to TRBJ1-2; weak D call: TRBD1 (5 bases). The V end lost 6 bases, the J end lost 7 bases, and 15 bases lay between the germline ends. This CDR3 contains 13 residues. Germline lookup yields CDR1 ENHRY and CDR2 SYGVKD. CDR3 sequence: CAIRRDPLSGYTF. DNA of the CDR3: TGTGCCATCAGGCGGGACCCTCTATCTGGCTACACCTTC.

The chain carries TRBV5-6 and TRBJ1-1; weak D call: TRBD1 (5 bases). Deletions cut 4 bases from V and 3 bases from J, with 13 bases between. The V gene's germline CDR1 is SGHDT and CDR2 YYEEEE. This CDR3 comprises 14 residues. In DNA, the CDR3 is TGTGCCAGCAGCCCGTCGGGGGGGTACACTGAAGCTTTCTTT. It is translated as CASSPSGGYTEAFF.

This clone was detected only once. This chain uses TRBV7-6 with TRBJ1-1; tentative D call: TRBD1 (6 bases). Germline lookup yields CDR1 SGHVS and CDR2 FNYEAQ. The germline V and J ends were trimmed by 6 bases and 3 bases, with 14 bases remaining between them. This CDR3 contains 14 residues. Written as DNA, the CDR3 is TGTGCCAGCAGTTACAGGGCGGGGGACACTGAAGCTTTCTTT. Amino acids: CASSYRAGDTEAFF.